Presented here are 2 T cell receptor beta chains from one specimen sequenced in a study of cytomegalovirus exposure and HLA in healthy donors. TCRdb's table, derived via immunoSEQ multiplex PCR, lists solely in-frame clones and lacks some. This sample yields around 260,000 clones, of which around 91% are seen a single time; 3% to 3.5% belongs to the top ten. Sequencing was performed on PBMCs. These receptors all stem from a woman aged 25 to 39 in good health and CMV-seronegative.

The CDR3 sequence is CASAAETVRTDTQYF. CDR3 coding DNA: TGCGCCAGCGCAGCTGAGACGGTTCGCACAGATACGCAGTATTTT. V usage is TRBV5-1 and J usage is TRBJ2-3; D unresolved. The ends were cut back, 7 bases at V and 1 base at J, with 16 bases in the middle. Germline CDR1 and CDR2: SGHRS and YFSETQ. This CDR3 is built from 15 residues.

The chain links TRBV7-6 to TRBJ2-7; D is possibly TRBD1 (7 bases). V lost 5 bases to trimming and J lost 7 bases, with 21 bases between them. The CDR3 has 15 residues. Germline V CDR1 and CDR2: SGHVS, FNYEAQ. This chain's CDR3 is CASSPGGGGAGEQYF. In nucleotides, the CDR3 is TGTGCCAGCAGCCCCGGAGGGGGCGGGGCGGGAGAGCAGTACTTC.